This T cell receptor beta chain was captured in a study of cytotoxic CD8 clonotypes in ibrutinib-treated CLL. Method: immunoSEQ multiplex PCR; TCRdb's copy keeps in-frame clones and lacks some. The repertoire has tens of thousands of clones, 45% to 70% of them found once; the top ten carry around 21%. Germline CDR1 MDHEN, CDR2 SYDVKM. The ends were cut back, 6 bases at V and 4 bases at J, with 13 bases in the middle. CDR3 length: 14 amino acids. The receptor's source is a human donor with chronic lymphocytic leukemia. This chain joins TRBV28 and TRBJ1-3, with D tentatively TRBD1 (6 bases). Sequencing used PBMCs, obtained after 24 months of ibrutinib treatment. The CDR3 here is CASRETGGGNTIYF. Written as DNA, the CDR3 is TGTGCCAGCAGGGAGACAGGAGGAGGAAACACCATATATTTT.